This T cell receptor beta chain was profiled in a study of cytomegalovirus exposure and HLA in healthy donors. Study summary: Findings of an earlier analysis included 90 million to 120 million unique TCR beta sequences from roughly 200 million T cells.

PCR used 60 Vbeta primers and 13 Jbeta primers. Libraries were prepared by immunoSEQ multiplex PCR; TCRdb keeps only in-frame clonotypes and omits some of them. The sample lists approximately 210,000 clones; about 85% were seen once. Trimming at V came to 2 bases and at J to 4 bases, leaving 8 bases not matched to a gene. CDR3 size: 17 residues. The V gene's germline CDR1 is LGHNA and CDR2 YNFKEQ. As to this clone: The antigen remains unidentified.

Study-wide findings and caveats: The study recorded 164 TCR beta chains that were cytomegalovirus-associated. Cytomegalovirus status was reportedly diagnosed by the classifier with high sensitivity and specificity. Indistinguishable V segments such as TRBV6-2 and TRBV6-3 were excluded.

This clonotype originated in a woman in her fifties or sixties in good health and CMV-seropositive. The chain couples TRBV4-2 to TRBJ2-3, with 11 bases aligning to TRBD1. Material for sequencing was PBMCs. The CDR3 DNA follows: TGTGCCAGCAGCCAAAGTTATGCGGGACAGGGGGCAGATACGCAGTATTTT. As protein: CASSQSYAGQGADTQYF.